One sample yielded the 14 T cell receptor beta chains listed below, sequenced in a study of response to subunit inactivated influenza vaccine. MiXCR, applied by TCRdb to the RT-PCR reads, yields one record per CDR3 protein. The data contain 490,000 or so distinct CDR3 sequences, around 8% of them singletons. The material was PBMCs from blood, obtained around 25 months after vaccination. The receptors derive from a man aged 50-75 years who received an inactivated influenza vaccine.

This clonotype occurred a few times. The chain has TRBV21-1 and TRBJ1-5; TRBD1 is the table's D call, not checked against the DNA. TRBV21-1 is deemed a pseudogene. The CDR3 is 16 amino acids. In nucleotides, the CDR3 is TGTGCCAGCAGCAAAGTGTCCGGACAGGGGAATCAGCCCCAGCATTTT. Amino acid sequence: CASSKVSGQGNQPQHF.

This clonotype appeared many times. The chain combines TRBV29-1 with TRBJ2-2, with 8 bases fitting TRBD1. CDR1 and CDR2 (germline): SQVTM, ANQGSEA. The CDR3 runs to 14 residues. Trimming removed 5 bases from V and 3 bases from J; junction bases left unmatched: 5. CDR3 region: CSVLGTGHTGELFF. The CDR3 coding sequence is TGCAGCGTTCTAGGGACAGGACACACCGGGGAGCTGTTTTTT.

In its sample, this clonotype was seen a few times. A read error may account for a junction end that differs from germline. The chain carries TRBV6-5 and TRBJ2-1, with 8 bases that match TRBD2. The germline CDR1 and CDR2 sequences are MNHEY and SVGAGI. The CDR3 length is 10 residues. Written as DNA, the CDR3 is TGTGCCAGCACGCTAGCGGGCCCCCTCTTC. Protein: CASTLAGPLF.

This clonotype was counted many times. The chain has TRBV7-8 and TRBJ1-4; D is possibly TRBD1 (5 bases). The CDR3 spans 15 residues. V lost 3 bases and J 7 bases, leaving 15 bases between the germline ends. Germline V gene sequence: CDR1 SGHVS, CDR2 FQNEAQ. This CDR3 reads CASSLSRDGLEKLFF. DNA for the CDR3: TGTGCCAGCAGCTTGTCCCGGGACGGCCTTGAAAAACTGTTTTTT.

J is TRBJ1-4 and V is TRBV6-1; possibly TRBD1 for D (5 bases). Germline lookup yields CDR1 MNHNS and CDR2 SASEGT. The CDR3 spans 14 residues. CDR3 residues: CGDGLACYNEKLFF. CDR3 bases: TGTGGGGACGGTTTGGCATGCTATAATGAAAAACTGTTTTTT.

The table lists this clonotype with many counts. The rearrangement uses TRBV6-2 or TRBV6-3 and TRBJ2-7, with D perhaps matching TRBD1 or TRBD2 (5 bases each). The germline V gene encodes CDR1 MNHEY and CDR2 SVGEGT. The CDR3 has 12 amino acids. The germline V and J ends were trimmed by 1 base and 6 bases, with 7 bases remaining between them. The CDR3: CASSYLGTEQYF. CDR3 coding DNA: TGTGCCAGCAGTTACTTGGGGACCGAGCAGTACTTC.

This clonotype was counted only a few times. This chain uses TRBV11-2 with TRBJ2-7, with 7 bases fitting TRBD2. The CDR3 has 11 residues. The trim removed 6 bases at V and 7 bases at J, leaving 3 bases unmatched. Germline V gene lookup returns CDR1 SGHAT and CDR2 FQNNGV. The CDR3 spells CASRQGGEQYF. CDR3 nucleotides: TGTGCCAGCAGGCAGGGAGGGGAGCAGTACTTC.

This clonotype was counted ten times or more. The chain carries TRBV2 and TRBJ2-4, with D unresolved. Germline V gives CDR1 SNHLY, CDR2 FYNNEI. V lost 8 bases, J lost 0 bases, and 5 bases lay in between. The CDR3 length is 12 residues. DNA of the CDR3: TGTGCCAGCGGAATAGCCAAAAACATTCAGTACTTC. It is translated as CASGIAKNIQYF.

Only a few counts were recorded for this clonotype. CDR3 sequence reads: CASSVSGTGVNEQFF. The CDR3 region has the DNA TGTGCCAGCAGCGTTAGTGGAACCGGGGTCAATGAGCAGTTCTTC. V usage is TRBV9 and J usage is TRBJ2-1, with D perhaps TRBD2 (5 bases). From germline, CDR1 is SGDLS and CDR2 YYNGEE. The CDR3 extends over 15 amino acids. Trimming pared 2 bases from V and 6 bases from J, leaving 15 bases between.

The chain employs TRBV12-3 or TRBV12-4 and TRBJ2-7, with unresolved D. This CDR3 contains 13 residues. The V end lost 2 bases, the J end lost 9 bases, and 14 bases lay between the germline ends. The CDR3 nucleotides read TGTGCCAGCAGTTTAAACACGAGAGGCGGGCAGTACTTC. Its translation: CASSLNTRGGQYF.

This clonotype was seen a handful of times. The gene calls are TRBV29-1 and TRBJ2-7, with TRBD2 matching 9 bases. The CDR3 length is 17 residues. CDR1 SQVTM and CDR2 ANQGSEA come from the germline V gene. V trimming: 0 bases; J trimming: 1 base; junction bases outside the gene matches: 10. In nucleotides, the CDR3 is TGCAGCGTTGAAGATCGGGGTAGCGGGAGAGGGTCCTACGAGCAGTACTTC. It specifies CSVEDRGSGRGSYEQYF.

This clonotype was counted many times. The rearrangement joins TRBV24-1 to TRBJ2-2; no definite D call. In germline, CDR1 is KGHDR, CDR2 SFDVKD. Trimming took off 5 bases at V and 7 bases at J, with 4 bases between the two ends. The CDR3 is made up of 11 amino acids. CDR3 amino acids: CATSVGGELFF. The CDR3 DNA is TGTGCCACCAGTGTCGGCGGGGAGCTGTTTTTT.

This chain uses TRBV20-1 with TRBJ2-7, with 14 bases aligning to TRBD2. Germline CDR1 DFQATT, CDR2 SNEGSKA (reference sequence). There are 13 residues in the CDR3. The V segment lost 7 bases and the J segment 3 bases; nucleotides outside the gene matches: 2. CDR3 amino acids: CSVGTSGSYEQYF. CDR3 DNA sequence: TGCAGTGTTGGGACTAGCGGGAGCTACGAGCAGTACTTC.

The chain recombines TRBV15 with TRBJ2-7, with 7 bases that match TRBD1. The J segment lost 1 base and the V segment lost 5 bases, leaving 5 bases of the junction unmatched. The CDR3 has 14 residues. The germline V gene has CDR1 LNHNV and CDR2 YYDKDF (reference sequence). The CDR3 sequence is CATSVRTGSYEQYF. Written as DNA, the CDR3 is TGTGCCACCAGCGTCCGGACAGGATCCTACGAGCAGTACTTC.